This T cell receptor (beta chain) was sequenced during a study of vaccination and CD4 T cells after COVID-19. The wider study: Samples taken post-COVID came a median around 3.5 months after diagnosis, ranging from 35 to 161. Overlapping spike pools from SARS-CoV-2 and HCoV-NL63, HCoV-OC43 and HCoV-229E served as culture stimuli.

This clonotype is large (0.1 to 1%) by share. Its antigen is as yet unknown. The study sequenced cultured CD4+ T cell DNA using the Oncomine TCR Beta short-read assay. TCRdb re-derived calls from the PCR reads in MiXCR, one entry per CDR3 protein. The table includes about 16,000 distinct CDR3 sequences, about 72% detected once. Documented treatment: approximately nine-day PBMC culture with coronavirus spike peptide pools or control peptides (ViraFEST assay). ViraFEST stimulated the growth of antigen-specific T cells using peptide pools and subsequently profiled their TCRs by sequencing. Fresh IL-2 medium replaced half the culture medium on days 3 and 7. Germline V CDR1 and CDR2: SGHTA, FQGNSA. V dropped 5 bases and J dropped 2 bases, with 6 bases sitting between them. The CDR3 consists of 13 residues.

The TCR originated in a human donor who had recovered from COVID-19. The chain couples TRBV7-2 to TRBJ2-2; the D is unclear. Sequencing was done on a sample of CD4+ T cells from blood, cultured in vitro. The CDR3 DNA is TGTGCCAGCAGCCCCTATAACACCGGGGAGCTGTTTTTT. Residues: CASSPYNTGELFF.